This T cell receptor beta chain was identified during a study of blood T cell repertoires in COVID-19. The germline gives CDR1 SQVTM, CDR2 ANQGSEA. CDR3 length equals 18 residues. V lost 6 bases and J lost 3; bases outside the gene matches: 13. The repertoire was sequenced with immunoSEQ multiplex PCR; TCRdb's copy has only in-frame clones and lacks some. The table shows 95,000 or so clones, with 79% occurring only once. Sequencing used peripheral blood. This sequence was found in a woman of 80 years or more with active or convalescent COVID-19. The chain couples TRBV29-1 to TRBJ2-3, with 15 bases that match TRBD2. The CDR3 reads CSVATGLAGGVTTDTQYF. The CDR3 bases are TGCAGCGTCGCGACTGGACTAGCGGGAGGGGTTACGACAGATACGCAGTATTTT.